This TCR beta chain was profiled in a study of shared clonotypes between healthy human individuals. Study-wide results and limits: Of the naive CD4 clonotypes, roughly 5.5% were shared across a handful of donors.

This CDR3 is built from 15 residues. In germline, CDR1 is SGHAT, CDR2 FQNNGV. Trimming took 1 base from V and 0 from J, leaving 6 bases between them. Measured with immunoSEQ multiplex PCR; TCRdb has only the in-frame clones, and not every one. The table lists over a million clones, around 98.5% of them singletons. On this clone: Its target is unknown.

The clonotype comes from a man aged 30 to 45 in good health. The sequenced sample was naive CD4+ T cells sorted from blood. Subset reported: CD45RA+ positively selected. The V call is TRBV11-2, the J call TRBJ2-2; TRBD2 might be the D (5 bases). CDR3: CASSLGESNTGELFF. DNA for the CDR3: TGTGCCAGCAGCTTAGGGGAGTCGAACACCGGGGAGCTGTTTTTT.